The 29 T cell receptor beta chains below were found in one sample sequenced in a study of blood T cell repertoires in COVID-19 (TCRdb year 2020). Libraries were prepared through the immunoSEQ multiplex PCR assay. Drawn from immuneACCESS, this table holds only the in-frame rearrangements with V and J called that TCRdb kept. Clones are partly lost; checked studies trace under half to an unresolved V gene and leave the rest unexplained. The table for this sample lists approximately 110,000 clones; 92% of them were counted only once. The top ten hold about 2% of the sample. The sequenced sample was peripheral blood. Source of these receptors: a man in his forties or fifties with COVID-19, enrolled during active disease.

The chain links TRBV2 to TRBJ2-5; 11 positions agree with TRBD2. The CDR3 runs to 14 residues. V shed 8 bases and J 4 bases; nucleotides not matched to a gene: 6. CDR1 is SNHLY, CDR2 FYNNEI, per germline. CDR3 bases: TGTGCCAGCCTTAGCGGGAGGGCCTTAGAGACCCAGTACTTC. It encodes CASLSGRALETQYF.

The chain combines TRBV19 with TRBJ2-2; 13 nucleotides line up with TRBD2. Germline V gene lookup returns CDR1 LNHDA and CDR2 SQIVND (reference sequence). V lost 6 bases, J lost 5 bases, and 9 bases stayed unmatched. The CDR3 runs 17 residues. The CDR3 sequence is CASSPGLAGLLTGELFF. The DNA of the CDR3 is TGTGCCAGTAGCCCGGGACTAGCGGGACTACTGACCGGGGAGCTGTTTTTT.

The chain couples TRBV7-2 to TRBJ2-5; 9 bases are shared with TRBD1. Losses at the gene ends were 1 base for V and 4 bases for J; bases not matched to a gene: 4. Germline values: CDR1 SGHTA, CDR2 FQGNSA. The CDR3 sequence is 15 residues long. This chain's CDR3 is CASSLGTGATETQYF. Here the CDR3 DNA reads TGTGCCAGCAGCTTAGGGACAGGGGCGACAGAGACCCAGTACTTC.

The chain carries TRBV27 and TRBJ1-1; possibly TRBD1 for D (5 bases). This CDR3 region has 14 residues. V was pared by 1 base and J by 1 base, with 7 bases between. Germline-derived CDR1 and CDR2 are MNHEY and SMNVEV (reference sequence). Here the CDR3 reads CASSLLGANTEAFF. CDR3 nucleotide sequence: TGTGCCAGCAGTTTATTAGGGGCGAACACTGAAGCTTTCTTT.

This chain uses TRBV6-5 with TRBJ2-7; 7 nucleotides match TRBD2. V dropped 6 bases and J dropped 3; count of bases not matched to a gene: 2. Germline V gene data show CDR1 as MNHEY and CDR2 as SVGAGI. The length of the CDR3 is 12 residues. CDR3 DNA: TGTGCCAGCAGCGCGGGGGTCTACGAGCAGTACGTC. Translating gives CASSAGVYEQYV.

CDR3 in amino acids: CASSFTGTVSTDTQYF. CDR3 nucleotide sequence: TGTGCCAGCAGTTTCACCGGGACAGTGAGCACAGATACGCAGTATTTT. This chain joins TRBV6-5 and TRBJ2-3; TRBD1 agrees at 7 bases. The ends lost 4 bases at V and 0 bases at J; junction bases unmatched: 7. CDR1 is MNHEY, CDR2 SVGAGI, per germline. This CDR3 spans 16 amino acids.

Only one count was recorded for this clone. The V call is TRBV11-2, the J call TRBJ2-7, with TRBD2 as a possible D gene (6 bases). Trimming took 3 bases from V and 2 from J, leaving 11 bases between them. This CDR3 has 14 residues. The germline V gene has CDR1 SGHAT and CDR2 FQNNGV. CDR3 DNA sequence: TGTGCCAGCAGCTTCTGGCGGGATGCCTACGAGCAGTACTTC. Its translation is CASSFWRDAYEQYF.

The chain has TRBV7-2 and TRBJ2-1; 9 bases agree with TRBD1. The germline V gene encodes CDR1 SGHTA and CDR2 FQGNSA. With 1 base clipped from V and 11 bases from J, the junction kept 9 bases outside the gene matches. The CDR3 extends over 15 amino acids. This CDR3 reads CASSLGQGVAMKQFF. Here the CDR3 DNA reads TGTGCCAGCAGCTTAGGACAGGGGGTAGCGATGAAGCAGTTCTTC.

This clone was observed once. J is TRBJ2-3 and V is TRBV7-8; D possibly corresponds to TRBD2 (5 bases). The germline gives CDR1 SGHVS, CDR2 FQNEAQ. V lost 4 bases, J lost 2 bases, and 10 bases lay in between. This CDR3 is 14 amino acids long. In DNA form, the CDR3 reads TGTGCCAGCAGCTATGGACTGGCCACAGATACGCAGTATTTT. Amino acids: CASSYGLATDTQYF.

The chain has TRBV10-3 and TRBJ2-2; the D is unclear. The V end was cut by 0 bases, the J end by 3 bases, with 11 bases between. The V gene's germline CDR1 is ENHRY and CDR2 SYGVKD. CDR3 length equals 16 residues. The CDR3 region is CAISESVGEDTGELFF. The CDR3 DNA sequence: TGTGCCATCAGTGAGTCTGTGGGCGAAGACACCGGGGAGCTGTTTTTT.

This clone was counted a single time. CDR3 sequence: CASWSEQFF. CDR3 DNA sequence: TGTGCCAGCTGGAGTGAGCAGTTCTTC. The V and J genes are TRBV18 and TRBJ2-1; the D is unclear. Germline assignment: CDR1 KGHSH and CDR2 LQKENI. The CDR3 loop spans 9 amino acids. V was trimmed by 7 bases and J by 9 bases, leaving 4 bases between them.

The V and J genes are TRBV6-5 and TRBJ1-4; D uncertain. Trimming took off 7 bases at V and 4 bases at J, with 13 bases between the two ends. The CDR3 covers 14 residues. Per the germline V gene, CDR1 is MNHEY and CDR2 is SVGAGI. CDR3 in amino acids: CASTGSLSNEKLFF. The CDR3 DNA reads TGTGCCAGCACGGGTTCCCTTAGTAATGAAAAACTGTTTTTT.

The rearrangement uses TRBV6-6 and TRBJ1-2; possibly TRBD1 for D (5 bases). CDR1 and CDR2 (germline): MNHNY, SVGAGI (reference sequence). The CDR3 loop spans 14 amino acids. V was trimmed by 3 bases and J by 5 bases, leaving 13 bases between them. Here the CDR3 DNA reads TGTGCCAGCAGTTATGGGGCTCAGGAGTATGGCTACACCTTC. Translation gives CASSYGAQEYGYTF.

V is TRBV30 and J is TRBJ2-2, with D tentatively TRBD2 (6 bases). The CDR3 has 15 amino acids. V was cut by 0 bases and J by 2 bases, with 10 bases left in between. Germline-derived CDR1 and CDR2 are GTSNPN and SVGIG (reference sequence). CDR3 in DNA: TGTGCCTGGAGTGTACTGGCGGGAAACACCGGGGAGCTGTTTTTT. Residues: CAWSVLAGNTGELFF.

The chain joins TRBV3-1 (or the pseudogene TRBV3-2) to TRBJ2-1, with 8 nucleotides matching TRBD2. Germline loops: CDR1 LGHDT, CDR2 YNNKEL (reference sequence). This CDR3 is 13 amino acids long. Unmatched junction bases numbered 3, after V lost 3 bases and J lost 8 bases. The CDR3 DNA is TGTGCCAGCAGCCATCCGGGAGGGTATGAGCAGTTCTTC. Its translation is CASSHPGGYEQFF.

The gene calls are TRBV5-1 and TRBJ2-7; D is uncertain. Germline CDR1 is SGHRS and CDR2 is YFSETQ. The germline V and J ends were trimmed by 2 bases and 2 bases, with 17 bases remaining between them. The CDR3 runs 16 residues. The CDR3 bases are TGCGCCAGCAGCTTACTCGTACCCGCAGACACCTACGAGCAGTACGTC. Encoded protein: CASSLLVPADTYEQYV.

This chain connects TRBV5-1 to TRBJ1-4; the D is unclear. CDR3 length: 15 amino acids. The germline CDR1 and CDR2 sequences are SGHRS and YFSETQ. Trimming cost V 4 bases and J 5 bases, with 15 bases left between them. CDR3 sequence reads: CASSPGGGLNEKLFF. CDR3 bases: TGCGCCAGCAGCCCCGGTGGAGGGTTAAATGAAAAACTGTTTTTT.

The rearrangement links TRBV15 to TRBJ1-2, with unresolved D. The CDR3 contains 14 residues. Germline CDR1 is LNHNV and CDR2 is YYDKDF (reference sequence). V lost 6 bases and J lost 4, with 15 bases in between. In DNA, the CDR3 is TGTGCCACCAGTCTAGGGAGGAGTCCCTATGGCTACACCTTC. Translating it yields CATSLGRSPYGYTF.

The V and J genes are TRBV28 and TRBJ2-7; TRBD1 might be the D (6 bases). Trimming took 6 bases from V and 0 from J, leaving 15 bases between them. CDR3 length: 15 amino acids. In germline, CDR1 is MDHEN, CDR2 SYDVKM. CDR3 sequence (DNA): TGTGCCAGCAGCTCCTTGGTGGACAGCTCCTACGAGCAGTACTTC. It translates to CASSSLVDSSYEQYF.

V and J are TRBV5-4 and TRBJ2-5; TRBD1 agrees at 9 bases. With V trimmed by 0 bases and J by 5 bases, 8 bases remained unmatched. The CDR3 is 16 amino acids. The V gene's germline CDR1 is SGHNT and CDR2 YYREEE (reference sequence). The CDR3 spells CASSLGRTGGWETQYF. CDR3 sequence (DNA): TGTGCCAGCAGCTTGGGGCGCACAGGGGGCTGGGAGACCCAGTACTTC.

The chain recombines TRBV28 with TRBJ2-7; possible D gene TRBD2, 6 bases. Per germline, CDR1 MDHEN and CDR2 SYDVKM. Trimming cost V 2 bases and J 5 bases, with 13 bases left between them. This CDR3 is built from 14 residues. This chain's CDR3 is CASSLRRVAHEQYF. Here the CDR3 DNA reads TGTGCCAGCAGTTTAAGGAGGGTGGCGCACGAGCAGTACTTC.

The chain recombines TRBV5-1 with TRBJ2-5; 10 bases are a match to TRBD1. Germline trimming cut 2 bases from V and 3 bases from J; bases unmatched to any gene: 1. CDR3 length: 14 amino acids. Looked up from germline, CDR1 is SGHRS and CDR2 is YFSETQ. The CDR3: CASSFGTGEETQYF. CDR3 in DNA: TGCGCCAGCAGCTTTGGGACAGGGGAAGAGACCCAGTACTTC. Complete variable domain (other parts from reference TRBV5-1 and TRBJ2-5): KAGVTQTPRYLIKTRGQQVTLSCSPISGHRSVSWYQQTPGQGLQFLFEYFSETQRNKGNFPGRFSGRQFSNSRSEMNVSTLELGDSALYLCASSFGTGEETQYFGPGTRLLVL.

The chain uses TRBV27 and TRBJ2-7; TRBD1 aligns across 7 bases. This CDR3 contains 14 residues. V lost 2 bases and J lost 7; bases outside the gene matches: 8. Germline-derived CDR1 and CDR2 are MNHEY and SMNVEV (reference sequence). In DNA form, the CDR3 reads TGTGCCAGCAGTTTAGACAGGGATGTCTATGAGCAGTACTTC. It encodes CASSLDRDVYEQYF.

This chain joins TRBV10-3 and TRBJ1-3; the D gene is possibly TRBD1 (5 bases). The CDR3 consists of 15 residues. V was pared by 7 bases and J by 7 bases, with 20 bases between. Germline-derived CDR1 and CDR2 are ENHRY and SYGVKD. CDR3 loop: CAITAGRDSRNTIYF. CDR3 nucleotide sequence: TGTGCCATCACGGCCGGCAGGGATTCAAGGAACACCATATATTTT.

This chain joins TRBV25-1 and TRBJ2-1; D is possibly TRBD2 (7 bases). Trimming took 7 bases from V and 7 from J, leaving 17 bases between them. The CDR3 is 14 amino acids. Germline values: CDR1 MGHDK, CDR2 SYGVNS. The CDR3 nucleotides are TGTGCCAGCACCCCCGAGGGGGGGCTTAATGAGCAGTTCTTC. It translates to CASTPEGGLNEQFF.

This rearrangement joins TRBV14 to TRBJ2-3; D may be TRBD2 (6 bases). Per germline, CDR1 SGHDN and CDR2 FVKESK. Trimming cost V 0 bases and J 3 bases, with 13 bases left between them. The CDR3 is 16 residues long. The CDR3 region has the DNA TGTGCCAGCAGCCAAGACATACTAGCAAGAACAGATACGCAGTATTTT. Its translation: CASSQDILARTDTQYF.

V gene TRBV9 combines with J gene TRBJ2-7; D is perhaps TRBD2 (5 bases). CDR3 size: 15 residues. With 0 bases removed from V and 1 base from J, the gap between germline ends came to 11 bases. CDR1 is SGDLS and CDR2 is YYNGEE in the germline V gene. Written as DNA, the CDR3 is TGTGCCAGCAGCGTAGGGGTCGGGGTTTCCTACGAGCAGTACTTC. Translation: CASSVGVGVSYEQYF. The whole variable domain, filled in from reference TRBV9 and TRBJ2-7, reads DSGVTQTPKHLITATGQRVTLRCSPRSGDLSVYWYQQSLDQGLQFLIQYYNGEERAKGNILERFSAQQFPDLHSELNLSSLELGDSALYFCASSVGVGVSYEQYFGPGTRLTVT.

This chain uses TRBV6-5 with TRBJ1-2; 8 bases line up with TRBD1. Germline lookup yields CDR1 MNHEY and CDR2 SVGAGI. The CDR3 is 13 amino acids. V shed 6 bases, J shed 8 bases, and the junction held 8 bases outside the gene matches. The CDR3 region has the DNA TGTGCCAGCAGCACAGGGGGGGGCAGGGGCTACACCTTC. Translation: CASSTGGGRGYTF.

In DNA form, the CDR3 reads TGTGCCAGCAGTTTCCAGGGTTGGGAGACCCAGTACTTC. It yields the protein CASSFQGWETQYF. The chain has TRBV2 and TRBJ2-5; D may be TRBD1 (5 bases). The CDR3 consists of 13 residues. The V and J ends lost 5 bases and 5 bases respectively, with 12 bases between them. Germline loops: CDR1 SNHLY, CDR2 FYNNEI.